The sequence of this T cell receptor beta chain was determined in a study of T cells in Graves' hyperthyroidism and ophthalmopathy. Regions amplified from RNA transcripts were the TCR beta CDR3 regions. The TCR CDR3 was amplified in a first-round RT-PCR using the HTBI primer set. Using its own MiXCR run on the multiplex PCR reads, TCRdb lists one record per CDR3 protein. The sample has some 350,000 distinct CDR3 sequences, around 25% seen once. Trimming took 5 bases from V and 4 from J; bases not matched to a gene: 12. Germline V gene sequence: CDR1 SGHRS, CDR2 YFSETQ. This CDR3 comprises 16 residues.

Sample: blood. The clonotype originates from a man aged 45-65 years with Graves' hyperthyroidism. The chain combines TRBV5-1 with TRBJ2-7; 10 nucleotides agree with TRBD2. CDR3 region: CASSRTTGTSVYEQYF. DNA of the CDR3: TGCGCCAGCAGTCGAACGACCGGGACTAGCGTATACGAGCAGTACTTC.